This entry concerns a single T cell receptor beta chain. This specimen belongs to a study of blood T cell repertoires in COVID-19. At the level of the study: COVID-19 samples collected from the United States, Italy and Spain covered acute and convalescent phases. The analysed material was cDNA or gDNA that came from T cells, B-cell-depleted T cells, or PBMCs.

In the authors' workflow: Counts of nucleated cells, estimated from reference gene primer amplification, were obtained. TCRdb's table, derived via immunoSEQ multiplex PCR, lists solely in-frame clones and lacks some. V, J and clone size are those of that table, while D and trimming were read from the DNA. Of 210,000 or so clones listed, under 90% are singletons. The sequenced sample consisted of peripheral blood. This TCR derives from a human donor in a cohort sampled during active COVID-19.

The DNA of the CDR3 is TGTGCCAGCAGTGAAGCGCGGGTAGCGGACTCCTACAATGAGCAGTTCTTC. It encodes CASSEARVADSYNEQFF. This chain connects TRBV2 to TRBJ2-1, with D tentatively TRBD2 (6 bases). The length of the CDR3 is 17 residues. Trimming stripped 0 bases from V and 0 bases from J, with 12 bases between. The germline gives CDR1 SNHLY, CDR2 FYNNEI.